This entry describes one TCR beta chain. Its antigen is not identified. This sample stems from a study of T-cell memory formation after mild COVID-19. Study results and caveats: Whether day 37 second-wave clones are SARS-CoV-2-specific was not confirmed.

Trimming shortened V by 5 bases and J by 1 base, and 13 bases separated the two germline ends. This CDR3 has 15 amino acids. CDR1 is SEHNR, CDR2 FQNEAQ, per germline (reference sequence). One entry per CDR3 protein, called by TCRdb with MiXCR from the 5' RACE reads. The sample carries a few hundred thousand distinct CDR3 sequences, roughly a fifth recorded once. Sequencing was carried out using PBMCs or a T cell subset sorted from them (not recorded which). The receptor was derived from a man younger than 30 who had mild COVID-19 (a few samples of this study predate the infection). Cell type and time point are not known. The rearrangement joins TRBV7-9 to TRBJ2-3, with D hard to call. The CDR3 region has the DNA TGTGCCAGCAGCCGTACACTGGGTGGCACAGATACGCAGTATTTT. It codes for CASSRTLGGTDTQYF.